These 5 T cell receptor beta chains share one sample of origin, sequenced in a study of shared clonotypes between healthy human individuals. Measured with immunoSEQ multiplex PCR; TCRdb has only the in-frame clones, and not every one. Here the sample spans 400,000 to 500,000 clones, less than 80% being singletons. The sample comprised PBMCs. The source of these receptors is a woman aged 40 to 50 in good health. Some clones in this sample may be carry-over from other donors' samples.

The rearrangement uses TRBV7-2 and TRBJ2-1; D might be TRBD2 (6 bases). This CDR3 is built from 14 residues. Germline V CDR1 and CDR2: SGHTA, FQGNSA. The V and J ends lost 1 base and 5 bases respectively, with 9 bases between them. This CDR3 reads CASSLDGSHNEQFF. The CDR3 bases are TGTGCCAGCAGCTTAGACGGGAGCCACAATGAGCAGTTCTTC. The full variable domain, with the rest looked up from reference TRBV7-2 and TRBJ2-1, is GAGVSQSPSNKVTEKGKDVELRCDPISGHTALYWYRQSLGQGLEFLIYFQGNSAPDKSGLPSDRFSAERTGGSVSTLTIQRTQQEDSAVYLCASSLDGSHNEQFFGPGTRLTVL.

This sequence joins TRBV5-1 and TRBJ2-5; no firm D call. The length of the CDR3 is 13 residues. The V end lost 4 bases, the J end lost 3 bases, and 10 bases lay between the germline ends. Germline values: CDR1 SGHRS, CDR2 YFSETQ. The CDR3 spells CASSPDVEETQYF. In DNA, the CDR3 is TGCGCCAGCAGCCCGGACGTGGAAGAGACCCAGTACTTC. Full variable domain (remainder filled in from reference TRBV5-1 and TRBJ2-5): KAGVTQTPRYLIKTRGQQVTLSCSPISGHRSVSWYQQTPGQGLQFLFEYFSETQRNKGNFPGRFSGRQFSNSRSEMNVSTLELGDSALYLCASSPDVEETQYFGPGTRLLVL.

About this clone itself: Only one base separates this from a far larger clonotype, so it likely reflects a read error. V is TRBV4-2 and J is TRBJ2-7, with D possibly being TRBD2 (5 bases). Germline V lookup: CDR1 LGHNA, CDR2 YNFKEQ. The CDR3 consists of 17 residues. The CDR3 reads CASSQDQSGKTTYEQHF. The CDR3 DNA reads TGTGCCAGCAGCCAAGACCAATCGGGGAAAACCACCTACGAGCAGCACTTC.

The gene calls are TRBV19 and TRBJ2-7; 9 nucleotides align to TRBD1. The germline gives CDR1 LNHDA, CDR2 SQIVND (reference sequence). The CDR3 loop spans 16 amino acids. The junction had 11 bases not matched to a gene; V was cut back by 7 bases and J by 1 base. As DNA, the CDR3 is TGTGCCAGTACAACACGGAGTGGGACAGGGTCCTACGAGCAGTACTTC. It is translated as CASTTRSGTGSYEQYF.

The chain carries TRBV10-2 and TRBJ2-7, with D maybe TRBD1 (5 bases). CDR3 length: 15 amino acids. The V end lost 6 bases, the J end lost 2 bases, and 17 bases lay between the germline ends. Germline-derived CDR1 and CDR2 are WSHSY and SAAADI. CDR3 nucleotide sequence: TGCGCCAGCAGGAAAAGCACAGGAGTCACCTACGAGCAGTACTTC. As protein: CASRKSTGVTYEQYF.